A single sample gave rise to the 14 T cell receptor beta chains below, sequenced in a study of CD8 T cells in Susac syndrome. RNA amounts of about 0.5 to 1 ug underwent reverse transcription with random hexamers. TCRdb reanalysed the immunoSEQ multiplex PCR reads using MiXCR and keeps one entry per CDR3 protein. Among roughly 150,000 distinct CDR3 sequences listed, just under 95% were seen once. Sequenced material: CD8+ T cells from PBMCs. The origin of the receptors is a human donor with multiple sclerosis.

Only one count was recorded for this clonotype. The V call is TRBV30, the J call TRBJ2-5; no firm D call. From germline, CDR1 is GTSNPN and CDR2 SVGIG (reference sequence). The CDR3 extends over 11 amino acids. V was shortened by 5 bases and J by 1 base, with 5 bases between the two germline ends. CDR3 amino acids: CAWAGQETQYF. DNA of the CDR3: TGTGCCTGGGCAGGCCAAGAGACCCAGTACTTC.

CDR3 region: CSAPSRTGRYNEQFF. The CDR3 DNA sequence: TGCAGTGCTCCATCCAGGACAGGGAGGTACAATGAGCAGTTCTTC. The chain uses TRBV20-1 and TRBJ2-1, with 8 bases that match TRBD1. The germline V gene encodes CDR1 DFQATT and CDR2 SNEGSKA (reference sequence). The CDR3 is 15 amino acids. The ends lost 5 bases at V and 4 bases at J; junction bases unmatched: 10.

This clonotype was recorded once. The chain recombines TRBV10-3 with TRBJ2-7; 11 positions agree with TRBD2. Germline loops: CDR1 ENHRY, CDR2 SYGVKD. This CDR3 is built from 14 residues. V dropped 6 bases and J dropped 4; count of bases not matched to a gene: 5. CDR3 DNA sequence: TGTGCCATCAGAATAGCGGGGGGGCAGTACGAGCAGTACTTC. Encoded protein: CAIRIAGGQYEQYF.

The V and J genes are TRBV13 and TRBJ2-1, with 10 bases matching TRBD1. The V and J ends lost 7 bases and 8 bases, in that order; junction bases with no gene match: 5. The CDR3 spans 13 residues. The germline V gene encodes CDR1 PRHDT and CDR2 FYEKMQ (reference sequence). CDR3 amino acids: CASTRQGADEQFF. In DNA form, the CDR3 reads TGTGCCAGCACCAGACAGGGGGCAGATGAGCAGTTCTTC.

The chain employs TRBV6-5 and TRBJ1-2, with 8 bases identical to TRBD1. V dropped 6 bases and J dropped 8; count of bases not matched to a gene: 11. The CDR3 sequence is 14 residues long. The germline V gene has CDR1 MNHEY and CDR2 SVGAGI. The CDR3 protein is CASSLGQGGRGYTF. The CDR3, as DNA: TGTGCCAGCAGCCTCGGACAGGGAGGAAGGGGCTACACCTTC.

This chain links TRBV11-2 with TRBJ2-1; D remains unclear. V was shortened by 2 bases and J by 8 bases, with 7 bases between the two germline ends. CDR1 and CDR2 from the germline V gene are SGHAT and FQNNGV. The CDR3 totals 12 residues. The CDR3 sequence is CASSLKGDEQFF. In DNA, the CDR3 is TGTGCCAGCAGCTTAAAAGGAGATGAGCAGTTCTTC.

The chain couples TRBV28 to TRBJ2-7; D is unclear. The CDR3 sequence is 14 residues long. Germline assignment: CDR1 MDHEN and CDR2 SYDVKM. Trimming cost V 1 base and J 7 bases, with 14 bases left between them. The CDR3 coding sequence is TGTGCCAGCAGTTTATCGGGCCATTTGCGGGAGCAGTACTTC. It translates to CASSLSGHLREQYF. The full variable domain, with the rest looked up from reference TRBV28 and TRBJ2-7, is DVKVTQSSRYLVKRTGEKVFLECVQDMDHENMFWYRQDPGLGLRLIYFSYDVKMKEKGDIPEGYSVSREKKERFSLILESASTNQTSMYLCASSLSGHLREQYFGPGTRLTVT.

V gene TRBV27 combines with J gene TRBJ1-5; 8 nucleotides line up with TRBD1. J was trimmed by 7 bases and V by 6 bases; bases with no gene match: 8. The CDR3 is made up of 14 amino acids. Germline values: CDR1 MNHEY, CDR2 SMNVEV (reference sequence). The CDR3 nucleotides are TGTGCCAGCAGAAGGATACAGGGGGGACAGCCCCAGCATTTT. Its translation: CASRRIQGGQPQHF.

This chain uses TRBV30 with TRBJ1-5; tentatively, D is TRBD1 (5 bases). The CDR3 consists of 15 residues. Germline values: CDR1 GTSNPN, CDR2 SVGIG (reference sequence). V was clipped by 0 bases and J by 6 bases, with 15 bases between them. The CDR3 region has the DNA TGTGCCTGGAGTGTACTGGGCAGGGAGACTCAGCCCCAGCATTTT. This sequence encodes CAWSVLGRETQPQHF. Full variable domain (remainder filled in from reference TRBV30 and TRBJ1-5): SQTIHQWPATLVQPVGSPLSLECTVEGTSNPNLYWYRQAAGRGLQLLFYSVGIGQISSEVPQNLSASRPQDRQFILSSKKLLLSDSGFYLCAWSVLGRETQPQHFGDGTRLSIL.

The chain links TRBV10-3 to TRBJ2-7; D may be TRBD1 (6 bases). V was shortened by 2 bases and J by 6 bases, with 11 bases between the two germline ends. CDR3 length: 13 residues. Germline lookup yields CDR1 ENHRY and CDR2 SYGVKD. The CDR3 DNA reads as TGTGCCATCAGTGAGGCGGACAGAGCCGAGCAGTACTTC. Translation: CAISEADRAEQYF.

The chain combines TRBV27 with TRBJ2-7, with TRBD2 matching 10 bases. The CDR3 is 16 amino acids. V shed 5 bases and J 7 bases; nucleotides not matched to a gene: 14. Germline CDR1 is MNHEY and CDR2 is SMNVEV (reference sequence). The CDR3 here is CASSPWASGGPPEQYF. Here the CDR3 DNA reads TGTGCCAGCAGTCCTTGGGCTAGCGGGGGACCACCAGAGCAGTACTTC.

The gene calls are TRBV18 and TRBJ1-5; D call uncertain. The CDR3 covers 15 residues. The germline CDR1 and CDR2 sequences are KGHSH and LQKENI. V was pared by 1 base and J by 2 bases, with 9 bases between. This CDR3 reads CASSPQGEGNQPQHF. DNA of the CDR3: TGTGCCAGCTCACCACAGGGTGAGGGCAATCAGCCCCAGCATTTT. The full variable domain, rest sourced from reference TRBV18 and TRBJ1-5, is NAGVMQNPRHLVRRRGQEARLRCSPMKGHSHVYWYRQLPEEGLKFMVYLQKENIIDESGMPKERFSAEFPKEGPSILRIQQVVRGDSAAYFCASSPQGEGNQPQHFGDGTRLSIL.

The rearrangement joins TRBV27 to TRBJ2-7; perhaps TRBD1 as D (6 bases). The germline V gene encodes CDR1 MNHEY and CDR2 SMNVEV (reference sequence). This CDR3 spans 13 amino acids. Trimming shortened V by 4 bases and J by 4 bases, and 11 bases separated the two germline ends. CDR3 coding DNA: TGTGCCAGCAGTTCGTCAGGGGAGTACGAGCAGTACTTC. As protein: CASSSSGEYEQYF.

The V and J genes are TRBV18 and TRBJ1-2; a possible D gene is TRBD1 (5 bases). V gave up 2 bases and J gave up 4 bases, with 14 bases separating them. CDR1 is KGHSH and CDR2 is LQKENI in the germline V gene. CDR3 length: 15 amino acids. The CDR3 here is CASSPRDQRGYGYTF. DNA for the CDR3: TGTGCCAGCTCACCAAGGGACCAGCGTGGCTATGGCTACACCTTC.